This T cell receptor beta chain was captured by sequencing in a study of identical twins. Broader study findings: Insertions ran lower in abundant cord blood beta clonotypes, though not in memory repertoires. Conclusions were based on cross-sectional statistical analysis, without following the same donors.

This CDR3 region has 15 residues. V dropped 1 base and J dropped 1 base, with 10 bases sitting between them. From germline, CDR1 is SEHNR and CDR2 FQNEAQ (reference sequence). TCRdb itself ran the 5' RACE reads through MiXCR, one entry per CDR3 protein. Among roughly 220,000 distinct CDR3 sequences listed, under 8.5% were seen once. As regards this clonotype: What it recognizes is unknown.

The same data also went into a second study, on T cells expressing NK-cell markers. That source adds: In sorted CD3+CD56+NKG2C+, CD3+CD56+NKG2C- and CD3+CD56-NKG2C+ T cells, TCR beta repertoires were obtained. These clonotypes also led the CD3+CD56-NKG2C+ fraction in a handful of donors.

The gene calls are TRBV7-9 and TRBJ1-1, with D unresolved. The origin of this receptor is a young woman in good health. Sequenced: CD8+ T cells sorted from blood. The DNA of the CDR3 is TGTGCCAGCAGCTTAGAGGAATCAAGGAACACTGAAGCTTTCTTT. Residues: CASSLEESRNTEAFF.